The clone carrying this TCR beta chain came up many times. The target antigen is unknown. It was template switching that added a universal primer site, and there were unique molecular identifiers on the cDNA. One entry per CDR3 protein results from TCRdb running MiXCR on the 5' RACE reads. This sample has 450,000 to 650,000 distinct CDR3 sequences, with more than 9% found just once. CDR1 and CDR2 (germline): LNHNV, YYDKDF (reference sequence). Trimming cost V 1 base and J 0 bases, with 10 bases left between them. CDR3 size: 16 residues. The entry originates in a study of identical twins. Overall study findings and caveats: High-abundance cord blood beta clonotypes had fewer insertions; memory repertoires showed none.

Healthy Caucasians were all of the donors. This sample was also put to use in a study of yellow fever vaccine responses in identical twins.

Sequenced input: PBMCs. This TCR came from a woman aged 18-35 years in good health. V gene TRBV15 combines with J gene TRBJ2-4, with D tentatively TRBD1 or TRBD2 (5 bases each). The CDR3: CATSRVGGVAKNIQYF. CDR3 sequence (DNA): TGTGCCACCAGCAGAGTTGGGGGAGTAGCCAAAAACATTCAGTACTTC. The full variable domain, rest sourced from reference TRBV15 and TRBJ2-4, is DAMVIQNPRYQVTQFGKPVTLSCSQTLNHNVMYWYQQKSSQAPKLLFHYYDKDFNNEADTPDNFQSRRPNTSFCFLDIRSPGLGDTAMYLCATSRVGGVAKNIQYFGAGTRLSVL.